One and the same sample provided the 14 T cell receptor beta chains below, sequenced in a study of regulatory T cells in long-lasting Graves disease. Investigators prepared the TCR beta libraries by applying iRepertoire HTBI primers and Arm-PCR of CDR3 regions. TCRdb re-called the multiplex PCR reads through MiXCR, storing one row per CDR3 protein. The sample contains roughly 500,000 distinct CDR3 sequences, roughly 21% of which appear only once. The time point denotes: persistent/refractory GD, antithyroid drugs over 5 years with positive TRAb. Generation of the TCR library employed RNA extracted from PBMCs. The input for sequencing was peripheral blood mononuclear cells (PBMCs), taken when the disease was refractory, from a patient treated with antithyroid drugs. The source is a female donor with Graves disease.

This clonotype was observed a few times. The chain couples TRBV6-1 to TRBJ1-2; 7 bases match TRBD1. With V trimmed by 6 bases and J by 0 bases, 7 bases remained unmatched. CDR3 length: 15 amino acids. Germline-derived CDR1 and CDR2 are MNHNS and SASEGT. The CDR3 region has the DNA TGTGCCAGCAGGCCCGACAGGGAAGCTAACTATGGCTACACCTTC. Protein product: CASRPDREANYGYTF.

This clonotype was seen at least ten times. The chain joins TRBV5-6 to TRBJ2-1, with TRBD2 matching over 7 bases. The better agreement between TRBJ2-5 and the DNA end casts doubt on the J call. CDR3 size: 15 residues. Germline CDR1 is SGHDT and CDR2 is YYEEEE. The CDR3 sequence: CASSLVPAGVETQYF. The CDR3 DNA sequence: TGTGCCAGCAGCTTGGTCCCGGCGGGGGTGGAGACCCAGTACTTC.

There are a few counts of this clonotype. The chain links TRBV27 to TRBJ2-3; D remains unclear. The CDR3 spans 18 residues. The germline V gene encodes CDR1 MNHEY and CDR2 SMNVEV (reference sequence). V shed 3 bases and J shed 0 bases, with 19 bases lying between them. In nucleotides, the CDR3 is TGTGCCAGCAGTTTTTTGGGTGGGGATGTCGGTAGCACAGATACGCAGTATTTT. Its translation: CASSFLGGDVGSTDTQYF.

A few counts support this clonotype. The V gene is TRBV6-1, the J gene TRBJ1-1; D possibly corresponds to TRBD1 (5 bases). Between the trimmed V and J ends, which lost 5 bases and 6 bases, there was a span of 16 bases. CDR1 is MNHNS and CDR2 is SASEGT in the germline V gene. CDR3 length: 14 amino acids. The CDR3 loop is CASSTGAGIPEAFF. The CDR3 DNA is TGTGCCAGCAGTACCGGGGCGGGGATCCCTGAAGCTTTCTTT.

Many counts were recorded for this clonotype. CDR3: CASSVPLAGGQETQYF. DNA for the CDR3: TGTGCCAGCAGTGTACCACTAGCGGGAGGGCAGGAGACCCAGTACTTC. V usage is TRBV6-1 and J usage is TRBJ2-5; 13 bases are shared with TRBD2. J gave up 5 bases and V 4 bases, and 7 bases lay outside the gene matches. This CDR3 spans 16 amino acids. Germline CDR1 is MNHNS and CDR2 is SASEGT.

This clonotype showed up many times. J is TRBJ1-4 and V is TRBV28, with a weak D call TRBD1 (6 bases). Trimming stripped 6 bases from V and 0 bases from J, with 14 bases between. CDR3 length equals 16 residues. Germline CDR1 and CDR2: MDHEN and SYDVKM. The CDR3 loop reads CASSLRGGATNEKLFF. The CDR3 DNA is TGTGCCAGCAGCCTCCGAGGGGGAGCAACTAATGAAAAACTGTTTTTT.

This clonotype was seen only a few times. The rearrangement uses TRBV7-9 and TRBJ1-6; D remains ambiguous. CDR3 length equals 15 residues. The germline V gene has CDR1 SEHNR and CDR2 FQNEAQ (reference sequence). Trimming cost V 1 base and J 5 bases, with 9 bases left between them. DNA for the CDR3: TGTGCCAGCAGCTTAGTCCGAACAGATAATTCACCCCTCCACTTT. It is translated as CASSLVRTDNSPLHF. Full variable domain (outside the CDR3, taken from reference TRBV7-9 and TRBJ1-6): DTGVSQNPRHKITKRGQNVTFRCDPISEHNRLYWYRQTLGQGPEFLTYFQNEAQLEKSRLLSDRFSAERPKGSFSTLEIQRTEQGDSAMYLCASSLVRTDNSPLHFGNGTRLTVT.

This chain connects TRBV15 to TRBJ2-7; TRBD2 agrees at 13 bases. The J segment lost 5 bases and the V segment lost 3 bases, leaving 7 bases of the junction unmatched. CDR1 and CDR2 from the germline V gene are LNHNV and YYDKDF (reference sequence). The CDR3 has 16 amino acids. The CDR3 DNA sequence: TGTGCCACCAGCAGGGGTAGGACTAGCGGGAGAAACGAGCAGTACTTC. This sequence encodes CATSRGRTSGRNEQYF.

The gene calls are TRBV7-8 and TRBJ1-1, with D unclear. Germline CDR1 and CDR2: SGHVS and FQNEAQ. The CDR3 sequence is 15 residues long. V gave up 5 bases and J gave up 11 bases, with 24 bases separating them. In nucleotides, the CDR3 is TGTGCCAGCAGCCGTCGGGTCAGCACCCCCGAGGAGGCTTTCTTT. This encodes CASSRRVSTPEEAFF.

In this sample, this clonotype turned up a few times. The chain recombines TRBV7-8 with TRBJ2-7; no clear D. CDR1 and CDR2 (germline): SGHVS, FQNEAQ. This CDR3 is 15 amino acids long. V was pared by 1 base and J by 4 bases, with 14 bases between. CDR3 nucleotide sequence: TGTGCCAGCAGCTTAGGTTGGGGTTCCGGTTACGAGCAGTACTTC. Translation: CASSLGWGSGYEQYF.

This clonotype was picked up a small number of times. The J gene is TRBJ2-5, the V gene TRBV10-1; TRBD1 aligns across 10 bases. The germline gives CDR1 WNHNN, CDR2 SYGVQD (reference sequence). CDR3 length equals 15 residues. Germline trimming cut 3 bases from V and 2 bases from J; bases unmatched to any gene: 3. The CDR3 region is CASSEQGQGQETQYF. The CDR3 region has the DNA TGCGCCAGCAGTGAACAGGGACAGGGGCAAGAGACCCAGTACTTC.

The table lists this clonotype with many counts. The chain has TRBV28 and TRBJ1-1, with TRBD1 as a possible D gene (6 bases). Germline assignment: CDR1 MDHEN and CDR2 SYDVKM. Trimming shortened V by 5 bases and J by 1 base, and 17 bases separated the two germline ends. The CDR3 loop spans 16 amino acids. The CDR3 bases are TGTGCCAGCAGTCAGGGGTCCTTGGAGGGGAACACTGAAGCTTTCTTT. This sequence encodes CASSQGSLEGNTEAFF. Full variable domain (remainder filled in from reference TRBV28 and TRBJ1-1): DVKVTQSSRYLVKRTGEKVFLECVQDMDHENMFWYRQDPGLGLRLIYFSYDVKMKEKGDIPEGYSVSREKKERFSLILESASTNQTSMYLCASSQGSLEGNTEAFFGQGTRLTVV.

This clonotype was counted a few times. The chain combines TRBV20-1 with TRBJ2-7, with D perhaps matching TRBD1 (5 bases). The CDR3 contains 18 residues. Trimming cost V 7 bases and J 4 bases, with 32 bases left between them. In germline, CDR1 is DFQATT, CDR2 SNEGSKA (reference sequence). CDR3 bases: TGCAGTGGTCAGAGGATAGTAGTACTTGGGGCCAGAACTTACGAGCAGTACTTC. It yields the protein CSGQRIVVLGARTYEQYF.

The CDR3 DNA is TGTGCCATTGACCGGGACTGGTCCTACAATGAGCAGTTCTTC. It is translated as CAIDRDWSYNEQFF. V gene TRBV6-2 or TRBV6-3 combines with J gene TRBJ2-1, with D tentatively TRBD2 (6 bases). Germline V gives CDR1 MNHEY, CDR2 SVGEGT. V lost 10 bases and J 1 base, leaving 14 bases between the germline ends. This CDR3 spans 14 amino acids.